The 6 T cell receptor beta chains below were found in one sample sequenced in a study of blood T cell repertoires in COVID-19. Clones were sequenced by immunoSEQ multiplex PCR, and TCRdb holds only the in-frame ones, with some missing. The sample lists roughly 230,000 clones; around 91% were seen once. The sequenced sample consisted of peripheral blood. The receptors here all came from a woman aged 55-69 years with COVID-19, enrolled during active disease.

The chain uses TRBV6-1 and TRBJ2-7; a weak D match, TRBD2 (7 bases). The CDR3 is 14 amino acids. Germline assignment: CDR1 MNHNS and CDR2 SASEGT. This chain's CDR3 is CAIRGGGPGPPQYF. CDR3 DNA: TGTGCGATCCGAGGGGGGGGGCCGGGTCCCCCGCAGTACTTC.

A single count supports this clone. The gene calls are TRBV7-2 and TRBJ1-3; tentative D call: TRBD1 (5 bases). Trimming pared 0 bases from V and 0 bases from J, leaving 9 bases between. Germline assignment: CDR1 SGHTA and CDR2 FQGNSA. The CDR3 extends over 16 amino acids. CDR3 sequence (DNA): TGTGCCAGCAGCTTAGCGGACACGAGCTCTGGAAACACCATATATTTT. Residues: CASSLADTSSGNTIYF.

This clone was detected only once. This sequence joins TRBV18 and TRBJ2-1; weak D call: TRBD2 (7 bases). Trimming took 3 bases from V and 7 from J, leaving 13 bases between them. The germline V gene has CDR1 KGHSH and CDR2 LQKENI. The CDR3 has 14 residues. The CDR3 spells CASSPNKGGNEQFF. CDR3 nucleotides: TGTGCCAGCTCACCCAATAAGGGGGGGAATGAGCAGTTCTTC.

The chain joins TRBV19 to TRBJ2-7, with 10 bases lining up with TRBD1. This CDR3 has 14 amino acids. Germline CDR1 reads LNHDA; CDR2 reads SQIVND (reference sequence). The ends lost 5 bases at V and 2 bases at J; junction bases unmatched: 3. The CDR3: CASSGQGGTYEQYF. As DNA, the CDR3 is TGTGCCAGTAGTGGACAGGGGGGGACCTACGAGCAGTACTTC.

CDR3 in amino acids: CASGDRGSTIYF. In DNA form, the CDR3 reads TGTGCCAGCGGCGACAGGGGATCCACCATATATTTT. The gene calls are TRBV7-2 and TRBJ1-3; 8 nucleotides align to TRBD1. Germline CDR1 and CDR2: SGHTA and FQGNSA. The CDR3 has 12 amino acids. V lost 8 bases and J lost 9; bases outside the gene matches: 6.

This chain joins TRBV5-6 and TRBJ1-1; 7 nucleotides match TRBD1. Germline V lookup: CDR1 SGHDT, CDR2 YYEEEE. With 4 bases clipped from V and 8 bases from J, the junction kept 11 bases outside the gene matches. The length of the CDR3 is 14 residues. CDR3 nucleotide sequence: TGTGCCAGCAGCCCGCCCCTCGGGACAGTAGAAGCTTTCTTT. Residues: CASSPPLGTVEAFF.